This T cell receptor beta chain was recovered during a study of T cells after yellow fever vaccination. Study-wide findings and caveats: A faster peak, day 5 versus 15, was reached by the weaker secondary response. The bulk population could contribute abundant contaminating clonotypes to FACS-sorted repertoires. Only a small proportion of the clonotypes turned up in both the CD4 and the CD8 compartments, likely arising from convergent recombination.

A note on this clonotype: Its target is not known.

TCR cDNA was made by 5'RACE template switching, adding a universal primer site and UMIs. TCRdb reprocessed the 5' RACE reads with MiXCR, giving one entry per CDR3 protein. The top ten clones hold roughly a sixth of a sample with roughly 520,000 distinct CDR3 sequences, 21% of them seen once. Sample: PBMCs, taken more than 20 days after the first yellow fever vaccination. This clonotype was obtained from a man in his late teens or twenties who received the YFV17D yellow fever vaccine.

CDR3 DNA sequence: TGTGCCAGCAGCTTGGAGCCAGTTCGTACCGGGGAGCTGTTTTTT. As protein: CASSLEPVRTGELFF. This chain uses TRBV5-6 with TRBJ2-2; D not certain. This CDR3 has 15 residues. CDR1 is SGHDT and CDR2 is YYEEEE in the germline V gene. V lost 0 bases and J 5 bases, leaving 11 bases between the germline ends.